This T cell receptor (beta chain) was identified during a study of tumor and adjacent non-tumor tissue in lung cancer. Overall study context: The patients, some ten men and 4 or 5 women, were roughly 30 to 76 with stage I to III disease. Points from the study as a whole: TCR diversity was significantly greater in tumor than normal lung tissue.

A few counts support this clonotype. The antigen remains unidentified. This sequence may be a read error, since a much larger clone differs from it by one base. Germline V gene data show CDR1 as SGHVS and CDR2 as FQNEAQ. The V end lost 2 bases, the J end lost 5 bases, and 4 bases lay between the germline ends. The CDR3 sequence is 11 residues long. A modified ARM-PCR protocol with three rounds of nested PCR amplified TCRbeta. TCRdb reanalysed the multiplex PCR reads using MiXCR and keeps one entry per CDR3 protein. The repertoire holds fewer than 130,000 distinct CDR3 sequences, 75% to 90% seen once, with approximately 22% in the top ten. No cell sorting was done before RNA was extracted from the tissue.

The chain couples TRBV7-8 to TRBJ2-7, with no clear D. Sequencing was done on a sample of lung tumor tissue. The clonotype comes from a man aged 65 to 85 with non-small cell lung cancer. The CDR3 bases are TGTGCCAGCAGCTTAACTAACGAGCAGTACTTC. This codes for CASSLTNEQYF.